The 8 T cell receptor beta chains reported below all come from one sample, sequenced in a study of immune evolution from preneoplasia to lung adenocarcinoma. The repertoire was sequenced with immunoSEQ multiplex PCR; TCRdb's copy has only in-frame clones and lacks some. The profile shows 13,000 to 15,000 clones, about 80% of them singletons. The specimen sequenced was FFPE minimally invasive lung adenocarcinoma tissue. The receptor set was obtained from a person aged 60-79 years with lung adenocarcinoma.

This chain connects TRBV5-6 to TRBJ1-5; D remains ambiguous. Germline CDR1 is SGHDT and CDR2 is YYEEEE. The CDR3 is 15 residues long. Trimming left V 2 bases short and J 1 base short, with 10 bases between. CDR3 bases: TGTGCCAGCAGCTTACGCAGGAGGAGCAATCAGCCCCAGCATTTT. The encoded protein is CASSLRRRSNQPQHF.

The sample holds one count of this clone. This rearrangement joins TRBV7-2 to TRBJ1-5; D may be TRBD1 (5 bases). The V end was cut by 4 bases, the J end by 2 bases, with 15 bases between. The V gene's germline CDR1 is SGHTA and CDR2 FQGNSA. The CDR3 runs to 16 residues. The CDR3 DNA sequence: TGTGCCAGCAGCTCCCTGGGGGGGATGGGCAATCAGCCCCAGCATTTT. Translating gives CASSSLGGMGNQPQHF.

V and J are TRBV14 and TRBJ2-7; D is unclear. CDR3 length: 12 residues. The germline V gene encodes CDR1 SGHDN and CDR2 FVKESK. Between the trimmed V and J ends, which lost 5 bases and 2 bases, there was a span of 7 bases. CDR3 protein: CASSGQPYEQYF. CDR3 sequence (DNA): TGTGCCAGCAGCGGGCAACCCTACGAGCAGTACTTC.

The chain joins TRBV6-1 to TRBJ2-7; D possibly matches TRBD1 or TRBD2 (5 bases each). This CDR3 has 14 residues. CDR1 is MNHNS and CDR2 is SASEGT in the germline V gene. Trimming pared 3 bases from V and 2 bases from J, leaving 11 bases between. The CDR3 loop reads CASSDRDQAYEQYF. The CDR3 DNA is TGTGCCAGCAGTGACAGGGACCAGGCCTACGAGCAGTACTTC.

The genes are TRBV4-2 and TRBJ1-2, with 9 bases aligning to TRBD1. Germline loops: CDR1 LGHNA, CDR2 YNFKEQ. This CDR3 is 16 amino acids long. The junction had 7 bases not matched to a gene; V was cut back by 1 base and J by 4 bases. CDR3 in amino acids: CASSQVQGAGPYGYTF. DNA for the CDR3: TGTGCCAGCAGCCAAGTACAGGGGGCGGGGCCCTATGGCTACACCTTC.

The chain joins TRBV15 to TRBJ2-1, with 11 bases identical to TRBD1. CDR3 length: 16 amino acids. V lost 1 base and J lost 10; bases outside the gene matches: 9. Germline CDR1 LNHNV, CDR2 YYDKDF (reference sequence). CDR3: CATSRGTGTGGLEQFF. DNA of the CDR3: TGTGCCACCAGCAGAGGGACCGGGACAGGGGGACTAGAGCAGTTCTTC.

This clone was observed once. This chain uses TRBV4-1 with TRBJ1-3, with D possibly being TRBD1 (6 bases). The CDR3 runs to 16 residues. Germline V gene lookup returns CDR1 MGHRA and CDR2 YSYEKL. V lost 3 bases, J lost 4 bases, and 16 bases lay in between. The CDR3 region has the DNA TGCGCCAGCAGCCACGGCGTGGGGGCTCAAGGAAACACCATATATTTT. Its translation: CASSHGVGAQGNTIYF.

The CDR3 is CASSEATGQGFEQFF. CDR3 DNA sequence: TGTGCCAGCAGTGAAGCGACCGGACAGGGGTTTGAGCAGTTCTTC. This chain links TRBV2 with TRBJ2-1; TRBD1 matches at 9 bases. Trimming took 0 bases from V and 9 from J; bases not matched to a gene: 6. Germline-derived CDR1 and CDR2 are SNHLY and FYNNEI. CDR3 size: 15 residues.